This T cell receptor beta chain was identified in a study of shared clonotypes between healthy human individuals. The V segment lost 4 bases and the J segment 2 bases; nucleotides outside the gene matches: 8. The CDR3 totals 15 residues. Germline V gene lookup returns CDR1 SGHDT and CDR2 YYEEEE. The authors distributed each subset's genomic DNA evenly over several immunoSEQ plates. Here immunoSEQ multiplex PCR was the method, and the copy in TCRdb shows in-frame clones only, minus some. The data contain about 2.3 million clones, 80% to 95% of them singletons. This receptor was obtained from a man aged 18 to 35 in good health. Some clones in this sample may be carry-over from other donors' samples. Sequenced input: naive CD4+ T cells from PBMCs. Subset here: CD45RA+ positively selected. V usage is TRBV5-6 and J usage is TRBJ2-7; TRBD1 agrees at 8 bases. CDR3: CASSLGQGRTYEQYF. The CDR3 bases are TGTGCCAGCAGCCTCGGACAGGGACGTACCTACGAGCAGTACTTC.